This is a list of T cell receptor beta chains from one sample in a study of naive and memory T cell subsets. Each CDR3 protein is one row after TCRdb ran MiXCR on the UMI-ligation and nested PCR reads. This sample has about 23,000 distinct CDR3 sequences, with around 9% found just once. Sequencing input: central memory CD8+ T cells from blood. The receptor set was obtained from a human donor in good health. The CDR3 runs from the conserved cysteine through the conserved F or W. The order of the fields is V gene, J gene, CDR3 protein.

TRBV7-8	TRBJ2-6	CASSPEGSGANVLTF
TRBV2	TRBJ2-7	CASSEYGVTYEQYF
TRBV29-1	TRBJ1-1	CSVVLGRMNTEAFF
TRBV15	TRBJ2-5	CATSSGEEGTSGIETQYF
TRBV6-2/TRBV6-3	TRBJ2-1	CASSYSPGLDNEQFF
TRBV28	TRBJ1-2	CASSSPFLTANYGYTF
TRBV7-2	TRBJ2-1	CASSPLAQSTYNEQFF
TRBV5-5	TRBJ2-1	CASSLFGTTGNEQFF
TRBV4-1	TRBJ2-1	CASSQERGTPRGNEQFF
TRBV29-1	TRBJ2-1	CSVLGGDQREQFF
TRBV20-1	TRBJ2-1	CSARGGREGYNEQFF
TRBV4-3	TRBJ2-7	CASSQDRGLAGTYEQYF
TRBV6-5	TRBJ2-2	CASSYSMGENTGELFF
TRBV28	TRBJ1-5	CASSLSEHANQPQHF
TRBV13	TRBJ2-3	CASKGEPRTDTQYF
TRBV18	TRBJ1-4	CASSPGDRDNEKLFF
TRBV9	TRBJ2-1	CASGFWEYEQFF
TRBV12-3/TRBV12-4	TRBJ2-1	CASSWDSGADEQFF
TRBV6-2/TRBV6-3	TRBJ2-5	CASSYGEKETQYF
TRBV4-3	TRBJ2-1	CASSQGTLYDEQFF
TRBV4-1	TRBJ1-4	CASSQASGLSNEKLFF
TRBV20-1	TRBJ2-3	CSPRDIGTDTQYF
TRBV9	TRBJ1-2	CASSYGVDNYGYTF
TRBV5-4	TRBJ2-1	CASSLQGGKDEQFF
TRBV7-2	TRBJ2-7	CASSLVPGAGWDYEQYF
TRBV6-2/TRBV6-3	TRBJ2-2	CASSYGSELGELFF
TRBV27	TRBJ1-1	CASSTANTEAFF
TRBV7-8	TRBJ2-1	CASIPPGRGQVYNEQFF
TRBV7-7	TRBJ2-3	CASSPTLRLYSTDTQYF
TRBV25-1	TRBJ2-1	CASSALAGFGNEQFF
TRBV12-3/TRBV12-4	TRBJ2-2	CASSSSRDLNTGELFF